Sequencing of this T cell receptor (beta chain) was carried out in a study of blood T cell repertoires in COVID-19. Measured with immunoSEQ multiplex PCR; TCRdb has only the in-frame clones, and not every one. The sample shows approximately 210,000 clones, around 94% of them seen only once. The sample holds a few counts of this clone. This CDR3 has 20 residues. Per germline, CDR1 KGHSH and CDR2 LQKENI. V was pared by 0 bases and J by 5 bases, with 16 bases of the junction left unmatched. This clonotype was obtained from a man in his thirties or forties with COVID-19, enrolled during active disease. The chain combines TRBV18 with TRBJ2-1, with 10 nucleotides matching TRBD2. Sequencing input: peripheral blood. CDR3: CASSPPRSGGAPVVHNEQFF. In DNA form, the CDR3 reads TGTGCCAGCTCACCACCGCGCAGCGGGGGGGCCCCGGTGGTCCACAATGAGCAGTTCTTC. The entire variable domain, with the rest obtained from reference TRBV18 and TRBJ2-1, is as follows: NAGVMQNPRHLVRRRGQEARLRCSPMKGHSHVYWYRQLPEEGLKFMVYLQKENIIDESGMPKERFSAEFPKEGPSILRIQQVVRGDSAAYFCASSPPRSGGAPVVHNEQFFGPGTRLTVL.